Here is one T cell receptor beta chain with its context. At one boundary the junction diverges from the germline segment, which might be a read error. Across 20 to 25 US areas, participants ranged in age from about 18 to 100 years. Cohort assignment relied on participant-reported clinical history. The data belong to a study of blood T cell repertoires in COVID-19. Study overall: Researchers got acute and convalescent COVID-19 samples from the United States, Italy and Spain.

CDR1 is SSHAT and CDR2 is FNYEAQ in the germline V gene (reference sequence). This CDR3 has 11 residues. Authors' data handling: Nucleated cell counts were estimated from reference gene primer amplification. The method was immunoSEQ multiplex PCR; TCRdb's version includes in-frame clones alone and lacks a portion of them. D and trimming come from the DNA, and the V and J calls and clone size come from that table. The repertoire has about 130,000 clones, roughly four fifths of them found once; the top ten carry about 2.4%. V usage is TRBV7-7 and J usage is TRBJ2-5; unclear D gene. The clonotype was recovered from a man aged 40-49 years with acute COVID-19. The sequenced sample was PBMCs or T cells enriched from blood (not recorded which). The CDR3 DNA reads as TGTGCTAGCACTAAGAGAGAGACCCAGTACTTC. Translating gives CASTKRETQYF.